Below, one T cell receptor beta chain is given with its context. The sample belongs to a study of patients and donors after allogeneic stem cell transplantation. TCRdb analysed the RT-PCR reads with MiXCR anew, one entry per CDR3 protein. This table holds roughly 200,000 distinct CDR3 sequences, more than 35% found once. Trimming took off 3 bases at V and 1 base at J, with 19 bases between the two ends. Germline CDR1 is SGHRS and CDR2 is YFSETQ. The CDR3 has 17 residues. The specimen sequenced was blood, either unsorted or a sorted T cell fraction (not recorded which). This receptor was identified in a human donor who was either an allogeneic HSCT recipient or a stem cell or donor lymphocyte infusion donor (not recorded which). It is not recorded whose cells these are; they may come from a transplant donor. The chain uses TRBV5-1 and TRBJ1-1, with D perhaps TRBD1 (5 bases). DNA of the CDR3: TGCGCCAGCAGCTCGGGACCAGCGGACCCTGGGAACACTGAAGCTTTCTTT. Amino acids: CASSSGPADPGNTEAFF. The variable domain in full, with the rest retrieved from reference TRBV5-1 and TRBJ1-1, is KAGVTQTPRYLIKTRGQQVTLSCSPISGHRSVSWYQQTPGQGLQFLFEYFSETQRNKGNFPGRFSGRQFSNSRSEMNVSTLELGDSALYLCASSSGPADPGNTEAFFGQGTRLTVV.